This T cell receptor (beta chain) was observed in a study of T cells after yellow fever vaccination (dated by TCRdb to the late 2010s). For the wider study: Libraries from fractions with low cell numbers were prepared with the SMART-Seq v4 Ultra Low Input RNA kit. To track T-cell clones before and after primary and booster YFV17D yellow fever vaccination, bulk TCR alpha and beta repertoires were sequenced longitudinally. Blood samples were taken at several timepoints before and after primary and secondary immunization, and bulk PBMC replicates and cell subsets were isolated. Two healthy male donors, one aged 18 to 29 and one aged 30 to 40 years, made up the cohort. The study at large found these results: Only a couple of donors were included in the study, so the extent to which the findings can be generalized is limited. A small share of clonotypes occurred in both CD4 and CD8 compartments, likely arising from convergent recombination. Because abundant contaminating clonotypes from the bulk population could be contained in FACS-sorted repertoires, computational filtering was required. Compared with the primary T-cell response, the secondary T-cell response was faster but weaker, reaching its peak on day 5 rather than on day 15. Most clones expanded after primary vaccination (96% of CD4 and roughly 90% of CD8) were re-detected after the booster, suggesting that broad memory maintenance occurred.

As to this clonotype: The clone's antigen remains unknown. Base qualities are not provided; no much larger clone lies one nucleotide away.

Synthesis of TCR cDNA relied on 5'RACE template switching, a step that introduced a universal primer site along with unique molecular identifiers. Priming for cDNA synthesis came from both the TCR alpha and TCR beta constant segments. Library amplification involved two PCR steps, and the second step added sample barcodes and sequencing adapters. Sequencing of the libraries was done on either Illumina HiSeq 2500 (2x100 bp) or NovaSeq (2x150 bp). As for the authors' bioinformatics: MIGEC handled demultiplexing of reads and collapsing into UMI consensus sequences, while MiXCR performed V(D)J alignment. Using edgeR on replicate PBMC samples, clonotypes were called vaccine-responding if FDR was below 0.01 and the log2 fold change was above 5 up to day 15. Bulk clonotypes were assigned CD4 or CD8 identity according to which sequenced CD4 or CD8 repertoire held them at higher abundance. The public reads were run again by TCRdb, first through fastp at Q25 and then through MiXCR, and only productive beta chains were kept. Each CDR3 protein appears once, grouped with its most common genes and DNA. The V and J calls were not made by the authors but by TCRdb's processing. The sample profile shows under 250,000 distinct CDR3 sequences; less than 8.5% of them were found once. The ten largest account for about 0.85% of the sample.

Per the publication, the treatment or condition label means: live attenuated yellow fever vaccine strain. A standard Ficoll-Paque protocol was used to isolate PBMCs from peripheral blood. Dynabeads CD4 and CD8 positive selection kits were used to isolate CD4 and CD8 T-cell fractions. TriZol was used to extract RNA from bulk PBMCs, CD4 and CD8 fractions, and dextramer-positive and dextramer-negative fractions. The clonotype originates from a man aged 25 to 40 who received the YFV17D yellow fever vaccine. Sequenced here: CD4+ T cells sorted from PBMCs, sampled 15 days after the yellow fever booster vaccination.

The CDR3 amino acid sequence is: CASSLAPGTPLGSTDTQYF. In nucleotide form, the sequence is TGCGCCAGCAGCTTGGCCCCCGGGACTCCCTTGGGGAGCACAGATACGCAGTATTTT. The chain was built from TRBV5-1 and TRBJ2-3; TRBD2 could be the D gene, as 6 bases match. From a lookup of the germline V gene, CDR1 and CDR2 are SGHRS and YFSETQ. Taken from cysteine to phenylalanine, the CDR3 has 19 residues. Of the read, only the CDR3 DNA is kept; its 57 bases are in frame from base 1. V is cut by 0 bases and J by 0 bases, and the space between the germline ends is 20 bases.